The text below deals with one TCR beta chain. This clonotype was detected ten times or more. Its antigen remains undetermined. No base qualities exist here, and no much larger clone lies one base off it. V has 3 bases trimmed and J has 1 base trimmed; junction bases matching no gene number 4. The germline V gene encodes CDR1 SGHNT and CDR2 YYREEE (reference sequence). The cysteine opens and the phenylalanine closes a CDR3 of 15 amino acids. The read is trimmed to its CDR3 DNA, 45 bases read in frame from base 1. RNA was isolated from bulk, unsorted tissue, and RNA quality was assessed with a NanoDrop ND-1000 and an Agilent 2100. The normal lung samples consisted of distant non-tumor tissue collected more than 3 cm from the tumor edge. Newly diagnosed lung cancer patients without prior chemotherapy who had been admitted for thoracic surgery in China between August and November 2014 were enrolled as donors. The study excluded patients who had received radiotherapy or chemotherapy before or who had another cancer at the same time. Surgical tissue pieces of roughly 1-2.2 cm3 were preserved in RNAlater solution and were kept at -80 degrees C until use.

This sample is part of a study of tumor and adjacent non-tumor tissue in lung cancer (dated by TCRdb to the late 2010s). Describing the broader study: By cancer type, the cohort comprised eleven to twelve adenocarcinoma patients, a couple of squamous cell carcinoma patients and 1 small cell lung cancer patient. Among the approximately 15 patients, ages ranged from roughly 30 to 76 years, approximately 10 were men and 5 were women, and disease was TNM stage I to III. Sequencing produced some 130,000,000 productive TCRbeta reads in total, an average of about 4.17 million reads per sample. Bulk TCRbeta repertoires were compared between lung tumor tissue and matched distant non-tumor lung tissue obtained from 15 lung cancer patients. TCRbeta CDR3 sequencing was performed on a few dozen paired specimens, with one tumor sample and one normal lung sample collected per patient.

General findings and caveats noted by the study authors: Because peripheral blood was not sequenced, blood TCRbeta repertoires in the lung cancer patients of the study were not examined. TCR diversity was significantly higher in younger patients, and greater tumor TCR diversity was associated with shorter overall survival and shorter disease-free survival. Tumor tissue showed significantly greater TCR diversity (inverse Simpson) than normal lung tissue (431.37 vs 166.20, P = 0.0075, Mann-Whitney U test). The methods do not name the sequencing platform or mention unique molecular identifiers. The top 100 clones made up a significantly larger cumulative share of the repertoire in normal lung than in tumor tissue. Only about 14 patients were in the cohort, and the authors stated that larger samples and more detailed clinical data are needed.

Library generation was performed with multiplex PCR. The run used an Illumina HiSeq 2500. Following protocols modified from ARM-PCR, the researchers constructed TCRbeta libraries through three rounds of nested PCR with primers (Table S4). Before sequencing, PCR products of 200-500 bp were cut from the gel and purified using the QIAquick gel extraction kit. The study's own analysis went as follows. Reads were cleaned using Trimmomatic, were merged into complete CDR3 sequences using FLASH, and were assigned to V(D)J germline segments using MiTCR. VDJtools was used to compute clonal diversity as the inverse Simpson's index. Productive reads were defined as in-frame sequences without a premature stop codon. TCRdb took the public reads, trimmed them with fastp at Q25, ran MiXCR for clone calling and kept in-frame beta chains. Rows merge per CDR3 protein into single entries with the most common DNA and genes. TCRdb's processing, not the authors', yielded these V and J calls. Recorded for this sample are about 100,000 distinct CDR3 sequences; 65% of them occurred a single time. Of the sample, 15% to 20% is held by the ten largest clones.

The V gene is TRBV5-4 and the J gene is TRBJ2-3, with 8 junctional bases fitting TRBD1. This TCR derives from a man between 25 and 39 years old with non-small cell lung cancer. Sample: distant non-tumor lung tissue. Here is the DNA: TGTGCCAGCAGCTACGGACAGGGTGGCACAGATACGCAGTATTTT. It is translated as CASSYGQGGTDTQYF.